The rows below give T cell receptor beta chains drawn from one sample of a study of T-cell reconstitution after alpha-beta-depleted transplantation in children. One entry per CDR3 protein, called by TCRdb with MiXCR from the PCR reads. The data contain about 500,000 distinct CDR3 sequences, roughly 33% of them seen just once; the ten biggest clones take up less than 2.5%. Sequencing used PBMCs from the stem cell graft donor, obtained from the stem cell graft. Receptors originate from a human donor who donated a stem cell graft to a child with aplastic anemia. The CDR3 runs from the conserved cysteine through the conserved F or W. The order of the fields is D gene, J gene, V gene, clone size, CDR3 DNA, CDR3 protein. A D gene is named only where the DNA matches it firmly. Clone size is stated in some rows and not others, as once, few, many or a class when expanded.

NA	TRBJ2-2	TRBV7-2	NA	TGTGCCAGCAGCCCAGGGGTCGTGGCCGGGGAGCTGTTTTTT	CASSPGVVAGELFF
NA	TRBJ1-1	TRBV6-2/TRBV6-3	few	TGTGCCAGCAGTTATGGCTCCGCGAACACTGAAGCTTTCTTT	CASSYGSANTEAFF
TRBD2	TRBJ2-2	TRBV7-2	NA	TGTGCCAGCAGCTTACGAGGGACTAGCGGAGAGATATGGAACACCGGGGAGCTGTTTTTT	CASSLRGTSGEIWNTGELFF
NA	TRBJ2-1	TRBV12-3/TRBV12-4	NA	TGTGCCAGCAGTTTAGGGTCTGGGGGTAAGGAGCAGTTCTTC	CASSLGSGGKEQFF
TRBD2	TRBJ2-1	TRBV11-2	NA	TGTGCCAGCAGCTTAGTTCTAGCGGTCATTGGGAGCTCCTACAATGAGCAGTTCTTC	CASSLVLAVIGSSYNEQFF
NA	TRBJ1-1	TRBV2	NA	TGTGCCAGCAGAACCAGGCCGGACACTGAAGCTTTCTTT	CASRTRPDTEAFF
NA	TRBJ1-1	TRBV7-8	few	TGTGCCAGCAGCCCCCGGGAGGGGTCTGACACTGAAGCTTTCTTT	CASSPREGSDTEAFF
TRBD1	TRBJ1-1	TRBV20-1	NA	TGCAGTGCTCCCTCCGGGACAGCGAACACTGAAGCTTTCTTT	CSAPSGTANTEAFF
NA	TRBJ2-1	TRBV5-1	NA	TGCGCCAGCAGCTTGGTCCAGAGCTCCTACAATGAGCAGTTCTTC	CASSLVQSSYNEQFF
TRBD2	TRBJ2-1	TRBV5-1	few	TGCGCCAGCAGCTTGGCCGGGAGGGCCATTGACTATGAGCAGTTCTTC	CASSLAGRAIDYEQFF
TRBD1	TRBJ1-2	TRBV3-1	NA	TGTGCCAGCACCCTTTCGGACAGGAACTATGGCTACACCTTC	CASTLSDRNYGYTF
NA	TRBJ2-1	TRBV21-1	NA	TGTGCCAGCAGCAAAGAAAGCGGGGATGACAATGAGCAGTTCTTC	CASSKESGDDNEQFF
TRBD2	TRBJ2-3	TRBV29-1	few	TGCAGCGTTGACCCGACTAGCTTAACAGATACGCAGTATTTT	CSVDPTSLTDTQYF
NA	TRBJ1-2	TRBV7-9	NA	TGTGCCAGCAGCCTAACGTCCGACCCAGCTGGCTATGGCTACACCTTC	CASSLTSDPAGYGYTF
NA	TRBJ2-7	TRBV5-1	many	TGCGCCAGCAGCTTAAACAGCGAGCAGTACTTC	CASSLNSEQYF
NA	TRBJ1-5	TRBV15	NA	TGTGCCACCAGCAGAGATCCGAGCAATCAGCCCCAGCATTTT	CATSRDPSNQPQHF
TRBD2	TRBJ2-3	TRBV28	NA	TGTGCCAGCAGTTTTGGGGGAGGGGCCACAGATACGCAGTATTTT	CASSFGGGATDTQYF
NA	TRBJ2-2	TRBV20-1	NA	TGCAGTGCTAGAGATCGGATCTATAAGGGTAGTTCTGGGGAGCTGTTTTTT	CSARDRIYKGSSGELFF
TRBD1	TRBJ2-3	TRBV7-9	few	TGTGCCAGCAGTTCGCCGGGACAGAGCACAGATACGCAGTATTTT	CASSSPGQSTDTQYF
TRBD1	TRBJ2-2	TRBV5-4	NA	TGTGCCAGCAGCTTAGGCAGGGGGCCCACCGGGGAGCTGTTTTTT	CASSLGRGPTGELFF
NA	TRBJ2-3	TRBV5-1	few	TGCGCCAGCAGCTTTGGGCAGGGACGCACAGATACGCAGTATTTT	CASSFGQGRTDTQYF